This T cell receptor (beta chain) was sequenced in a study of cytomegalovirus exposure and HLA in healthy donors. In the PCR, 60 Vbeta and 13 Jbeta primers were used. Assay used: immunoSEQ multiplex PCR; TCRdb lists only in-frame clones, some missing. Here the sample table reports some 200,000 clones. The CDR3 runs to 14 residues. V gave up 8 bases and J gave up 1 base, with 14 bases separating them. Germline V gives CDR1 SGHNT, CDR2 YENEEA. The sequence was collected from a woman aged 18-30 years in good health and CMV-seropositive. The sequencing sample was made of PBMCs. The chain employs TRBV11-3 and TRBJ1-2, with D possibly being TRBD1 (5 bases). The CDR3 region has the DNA TGTGCCAGCTCCCGGGGGGATAATAACTATGGCTACACCTTC. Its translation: CASSRGDNNYGYTF.